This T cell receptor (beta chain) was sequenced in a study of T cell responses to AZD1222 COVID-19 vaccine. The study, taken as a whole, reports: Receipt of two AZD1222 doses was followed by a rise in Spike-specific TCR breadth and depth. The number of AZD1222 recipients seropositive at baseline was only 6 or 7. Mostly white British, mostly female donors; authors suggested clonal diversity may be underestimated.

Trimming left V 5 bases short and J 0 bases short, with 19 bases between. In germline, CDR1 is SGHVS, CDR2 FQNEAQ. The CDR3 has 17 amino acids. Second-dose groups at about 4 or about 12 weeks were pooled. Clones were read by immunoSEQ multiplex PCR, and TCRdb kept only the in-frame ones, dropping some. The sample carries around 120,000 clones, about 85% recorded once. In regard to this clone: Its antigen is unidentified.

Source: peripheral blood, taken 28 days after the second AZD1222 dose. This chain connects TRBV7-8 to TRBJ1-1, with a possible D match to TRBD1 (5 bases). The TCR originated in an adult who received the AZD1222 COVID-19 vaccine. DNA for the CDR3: TGTGCCAGCAGCCCACGTCGGGGGTCCACTTTGAACACTGAAGCTTTCTTT. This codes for CASSPRRGSTLNTEAFF.